Below are 25 T cell receptor beta chains sequenced from a single sample in a study of blood T cell repertoires in COVID-19. Libraries were prepared by immunoSEQ multiplex PCR; TCRdb keeps only in-frame clonotypes and omits some of them. The table lists about 220,000 clones, about 83% of them singletons. The sequencing input was PBMCs or T cells enriched from blood (not recorded which). These receptors all come from a woman aged 35 to 49 who had recovered from COVID-19.

The V call is TRBV5-5, the J call TRBJ2-1; TRBD2 matches 14 bases. The germline V gene encodes CDR1 SGHKS and CDR2 YYEKEE (reference sequence). With V trimmed by 2 bases and J by 4 bases, 8 bases remained unmatched. The CDR3 runs to 18 residues. CDR3 sequence: CASSFIGTSGGSYNEQFF. In DNA, the CDR3 is TGTGCCAGCAGCTTTATTGGGACTAGCGGGGGTTCTTACAATGAGCAGTTCTTC.

The CDR3 sequence: CASSFGGSQIWGDGYTF. For the CDR3, the DNA is TGTGCCAGCAGTTTTGGCGGGTCCCAGATCTGGGGGGATGGCTACACCTTC. The chain combines TRBV28 with TRBJ1-2, with D perhaps matching TRBD1 (5 bases). Germline CDR1 MDHEN, CDR2 SYDVKM. Trimming left V 3 bases short and J 6 bases short, with 23 bases between. This CDR3 spans 17 amino acids.

This clone has more than one count but fewer than ten. The V call is TRBV29-1, the J call TRBJ1-2, with 7 positions matching TRBD1. This CDR3 is 13 amino acids long. The V segment lost 6 bases and the J segment 1 base; nucleotides outside the gene matches: 5. Per the germline V gene, CDR1 is SQVTM and CDR2 is ANQGSEA. The CDR3 DNA reads TGCAGCGTGGATACAGGGGTTAACTATGGCTACACCTTC. It codes for CSVDTGVNYGYTF.

J is TRBJ2-7 and V is TRBV18, with 9 positions matching TRBD1. CDR1 and CDR2 from the germline V gene are KGHSH and LQKENI. The CDR3 spans 15 residues. Trimming took 6 bases from V and 4 from J; bases not matched to a gene: 10. CDR3 region: CASSLILTGGYEQYF. In DNA, the CDR3 is TGTGCCAGCTCGCTGATCCTGACAGGGGGTTACGAGCAGTACTTC.

V usage is TRBV10-1 and J usage is TRBJ1-1, with D possibly matching TRBD1 (6 bases). CDR3 length equals 17 residues. In germline, CDR1 is WNHNN, CDR2 SYGVQD (reference sequence). V was pared by 11 bases and J by 1 base, with 26 bases between. In nucleotides, the CDR3 is TGCGCCGCGGAGTGTCCCGGGACACCTTCAACGAACACTGAAGCTTTCTTT. It specifies CAAECPGTPSTNTEAFF.

V is TRBV10-1 and J is TRBJ2-3; a possible D gene is TRBD2 (5 bases). The V gene's germline CDR1 is WNHNN and CDR2 SYGVQD (reference sequence). V shed 3 bases and J shed 4 bases, with 11 bases lying between them. The CDR3 sequence is 14 residues long. The CDR3 DNA reads as TGCGCCAGCAGTGACAGGATGAGGGCAGATACGCAGTATTTT. Encoded protein: CASSDRMRADTQYF.

The chain links TRBV28 to TRBJ2-5; 8 bases are shared with TRBD1. Germline assignment: CDR1 MDHEN and CDR2 SYDVKM. The CDR3 runs 16 residues. V was pared by 2 bases and J by 8 bases, with 13 bases of the junction left unmatched. The CDR3 bases are TGTGCCAGCAGTTTAGATCCCAGGGGGCCCGGCGGAACCCAGTACTTC. This sequence encodes CASSLDPRGPGGTQYF.

The chain links TRBV10-3 to TRBJ2-5; D perhaps matches TRBD2 (5 bases). This CDR3 has 13 residues. Germline assignment: CDR1 ENHRY and CDR2 SYGVKD. Trimming removed 10 bases from V and 1 base from J, with 13 bases in between. CDR3 protein: CATRGSLQETQYF. The CDR3 DNA reads as TGTGCCACTCGGGGAAGCCTCCAAGAGACCCAGTACTTC.

As DNA, the CDR3 is TGTGCCAGCAGTGCGGGGAACACCGGGGAGCTGTTTTTT. Amino acids: CASSAGNTGELFF. The chain recombines TRBV3-1 (or the pseudogene TRBV3-2) with TRBJ2-2, with D perhaps matching TRBD2 (5 bases). CDR1 and CDR2 from the germline V gene are LGHDT and YNNKEL (reference sequence). Trimming pared 6 bases from V and 1 base from J, leaving 6 bases between. The CDR3 covers 13 residues.

The J gene is TRBJ2-2, the V gene TRBV5-1; possibly TRBD1 for D (7 bases). Germline V gene lookup returns CDR1 SGHRS and CDR2 YFSETQ. V was pared by 5 bases and J by 0 bases, with 11 bases between. The length of the CDR3 is 15 residues. This CDR3 is CASSGGTANTGELFF. The CDR3 coding sequence is TGCGCCAGCAGTGGGGGGACAGCGAACACCGGGGAGCTGTTTTTT. The full variable domain, its missing parts supplied by reference TRBV5-1 and TRBJ2-2, is KAGVTQTPRYLIKTRGQQVTLSCSPISGHRSVSWYQQTPGQGLQFLFEYFSETQRNKGNFPGRFSGRQFSNSRSEMNVSTLELGDSALYLCASSGGTANTGELFFGEGSRLTVL.

The chain is built from TRBV30 and TRBJ1-1; 7 bases line up with TRBD1. J was trimmed by 4 bases and V by 0 bases; bases with no gene match: 2. This CDR3 has 13 amino acids. The germline gives CDR1 GTSNPN, CDR2 SVGIG (reference sequence). CDR3 amino acids: CAWSVDRATEAFF. Here the CDR3 DNA reads TGTGCCTGGAGTGTAGACAGGGCCACTGAAGCTTTCTTT.

The chain links TRBV21-1 to TRBJ2-5; the table calls TRBD2, which could not be checked here. TRBV21-1 is an annotated pseudogene. The CDR3 is 19 residues long. Here the CDR3 reads CASSKGGTSGEDGQETQYF. The CDR3 DNA follows: TGTGCCAGCAGCAAAGGAGGGACTAGCGGGGAGGATGGGCAAGAGACCCAGTACTTC.

The chain carries TRBV13 and TRBJ2-1, with a tentative D call TRBD1 (6 bases). The CDR3 spans 11 residues. V lost 8 bases and J lost 6, with 8 bases in between. Germline values: CDR1 PRHDT, CDR2 FYEKMQ (reference sequence). CDR3 DNA sequence: TGTGCCAGCGTGGGGGCCAATGAGCAGTTCTTC. The encoded protein is CASVGANEQFF.

This chain links TRBV29-1 with TRBJ1-2, with 7 bases lining up with TRBD1. V lost 0 bases, J lost 6 bases, and 16 bases stayed unmatched. Germline V gene sequence: CDR1 SQVTM, CDR2 ANQGSEA. The CDR3 length is 17 residues. The CDR3 protein is CSVEDIQQTTGFHGYTF. CDR3 nucleotide sequence: TGCAGCGTTGAAGACATACAACAAACGACAGGGTTCCATGGCTACACCTTC.

A single count supports this clone. This chain joins TRBV18 and TRBJ1-5; D unresolved. Trimming took off 6 bases at V and 3 bases at J, with 12 bases between the two ends. This CDR3 is 14 amino acids long. Germline CDR1 and CDR2: KGHSH and LQKENI. The chain's CDR3 is CASSAAVYNQPQHF. CDR3 DNA: TGTGCCAGCTCGGCGGCAGTTTACAATCAGCCCCAGCATTTT.

V and J are TRBV21-1 and TRBJ2-7; whether TRBD1, the table's D call, matches the DNA was not checked. TRBV21-1 has pseudogene status. CDR3 length: 16 residues. The CDR3 spells CASSTGNADLFYEQYV. CDR3 in DNA: TGTGCCAGCAGCACAGGGAATGCAGACCTTTTTTACGAGCAGTACGTC.

CDR3 region: CASSSRGGGELFF. DNA of the CDR3: TGTGCCAGCAGCTCCCGGGGTGGCGGGGAGCTGTTTTTT. The chain carries TRBV7-2 and TRBJ2-2, with a possible D match to TRBD2 (5 bases). The CDR3 spans 13 residues. Germline V CDR1 and CDR2: SGHTA, FQGNSA. V lost 4 bases, J lost 7 bases, and 10 bases lay in between.

This clone was seen once. The genes are TRBV19 and TRBJ2-1; the D is unclear. Germline V gene sequence: CDR1 LNHDA, CDR2 SQIVND (reference sequence). The ends were cut back, 3 bases at V and 2 bases at J, with 14 bases in the middle. The CDR3 has 16 amino acids. CDR3 sequence: CASSIAAADPYNEQFF. CDR3 nucleotides: TGTGCCAGTAGTATCGCGGCCGCCGACCCCTACAATGAGCAGTTCTTC.

The CDR3 region has the DNA TGTGCCAGCAGTTACTTCGGGGGGCGGACTAATGAAAAACTGTTTTTT. Amino acids: CASSYFGGRTNEKLFF. The genes are TRBV11-2 and TRBJ1-4; D possibly corresponds to TRBD1 (6 bases). V lost 6 bases to trimming and J lost 2 bases, with 16 bases between them. The germline gives CDR1 SGHAT, CDR2 FQNNGV. This CDR3 contains 16 residues. Combining the CDR3 with reference TRBV11-2 and TRBJ1-4 gives the whole variable domain EAGVAQSPRYKIIEKRQSVAFWCNPISGHATLYWYQQILGQGPKLLIQFQNNGVVDDSQLPKDRFSAERLKGVDSTLKIQPAKLEDSAVYLCASSYFGGRTNEKLFFGSGTQLSVL.

This clone turned up a few times. The rearrangement uses TRBV4-1 and TRBJ2-1, with 15 bases lining up with TRBD2. Germline CDR1 and CDR2: MGHRA and YSYEKL. CDR3 length equals 15 residues. V gave up 3 bases and J gave up 10 bases; unmatched junction bases: 4. The CDR3 reads CASSQTGTSGGEQFF. CDR3 DNA: TGCGCCAGCAGCCAGACCGGGACTAGCGGGGGGGAGCAGTTCTTC.

The chain couples TRBV30 to TRBJ1-1, with TRBD1 as a possible D gene (5 bases). The CDR3 length is 12 residues. Germline lookup yields CDR1 GTSNPN and CDR2 SVGIG (reference sequence). The V end was cut by 1 base, the J end by 13 bases, with 16 bases between. The CDR3 sequence: CAWSAQLQTGFF. CDR3 nucleotides: TGTGCCTGGAGTGCCCAACTACAAACAGGTTTCTTT.

This chain links TRBV19 with TRBJ2-5; possible D gene TRBD2, 5 bases. V was pared by 2 bases and J by 5 bases, with 12 bases between. There are 14 residues in the CDR3. The germline V gene has CDR1 LNHDA and CDR2 SQIVND (reference sequence). As DNA, the CDR3 is TGTGCCAGTAGTATATCAGGCTGGAGGGAGACCCAGTACTTC. The encoded protein is CASSISGWRETQYF.

V is TRBV6-7 and J is TRBJ2-7, with D possibly being TRBD2 (5 bases). TRBV6-7 is an open reading frame, and its role is uncertain. V was shortened by 2 bases and J by 0 bases, with 11 bases between the two germline ends. The CDR3 is made up of 15 amino acids. The CDR3 loop reads CASSYPEVGSYEQYV. In nucleotides, the CDR3 is TGTGCCAGCAGTTACCCGGAGGTAGGCTCCTACGAGCAGTACGTC.

The chain links TRBV27 to TRBJ1-3; D is ambiguous. The CDR3 length is 16 residues. Germline CDR1 reads MNHEY; CDR2 reads SMNVEV (reference sequence). V shed 5 bases and J shed 1 base, with 15 bases lying between them. The CDR3 DNA is TGTGCCAGCAGTCCCACCTCCAGGTCTTCTGGAAACACCATATATTTT. Translating gives CASSPTSRSSGNTIYF.

This chain joins TRBV5-4 and TRBJ2-1, with a possible D match to TRBD2 (6 bases). From germline, CDR1 is SGHNT and CDR2 YYREEE (reference sequence). The CDR3 spans 15 residues. The ends were cut back, 4 bases at V and 2 bases at J, with 13 bases in the middle. CDR3 DNA sequence: TGTGCCAGCAGCCTGCTTTCGGGAGCCTACAATGAGCAGTTCTTC. It is translated as CASSLLSGAYNEQFF.